These 24 T cell receptor beta chains originate from one sample sequenced in a study of identical twins. MiXCR, applied by TCRdb to the 5' RACE reads, yields one record per CDR3 protein. The sample lists 690,000 or so distinct CDR3 sequences, 8.6% seen once, with approximately 0.96% in the top ten. These data also formed part of another study, on yellow fever vaccine responses in identical twins.

Sequenced input: PBMCs. All receptors come from a woman under 30 in good health.

This clonotype appeared a few times. The genes are TRBV5-1 and TRBJ2-1; 9 nucleotides match TRBD2. V gave up 2 bases and J gave up 5 bases; unmatched junction bases: 8. The CDR3 is 16 residues long. Looked up from germline, CDR1 is SGHRS and CDR2 is YFSETQ. The CDR3 sequence is CASSLRASGINNEQFF. CDR3 in DNA: TGCGCCAGCAGCTTACGCGCTAGCGGGATAAACAATGAGCAGTTCTTC.

This chain links TRBV20-1 with TRBJ2-5, with D maybe TRBD2 (5 bases). This CDR3 has 15 amino acids. The ends were cut back, 0 bases at V and 1 base at J, with 12 bases in the middle. Germline V gene data show CDR1 as DFQATT and CDR2 as SNEGSKA (reference sequence). This chain's CDR3 is CSARDFRGLQETQYF. CDR3 bases: TGCAGTGCTAGAGATTTTCGCGGACTCCAAGAGACCCAGTACTTC.

V and J are TRBV2 and TRBJ2-7; D call uncertain. The germline V and J ends were trimmed by 3 bases and 3 bases, with 12 bases remaining between them. CDR1 and CDR2 (germline): SNHLY, FYNNEI. The CDR3 is 14 amino acids. CDR3: CASSDFNEFYEQYF. The CDR3 coding sequence is TGTGCCAGCAGTGATTTTAATGAGTTCTACGAGCAGTACTTC. The variable domain in full, with the rest retrieved from reference TRBV2 and TRBJ2-7, is EPEVTQTPSHQVTQMGQEVILRCVPISNHLYFYWYRQILGQKVEFLVSFYNNEISEKSEIFDDQFSVERPDGSNFTLKIRSTKLEDSAMYFCASSDFNEFYEQYFGPGTRLTVT.

This chain uses TRBV6-1 with TRBJ2-6, with TRBD1 matching over 9 bases. The junction had 9 bases not matched to a gene; V was cut back by 8 bases and J by 13 bases. This CDR3 is built from 13 residues. Germline CDR1 MNHNS, CDR2 SASEGT. The CDR3 coding sequence is TGTGCCAGCGCCCCGGGGACAGGGTTGGTCCTGACTTTC. Its protein is CASAPGTGLVLTF.

In its sample, this clonotype was seen a few times. The chain is built from TRBV20-1 and TRBJ2-1; 13 bases fit TRBD2. V lost 4 bases and J lost 6; bases outside the gene matches: 3. CDR3 length: 14 amino acids. Per the germline V gene, CDR1 is DFQATT and CDR2 is SNEGSKA (reference sequence). In nucleotides, the CDR3 is TGCAGTGCTAAACTAGCGGGGGGGCTCAATGAGCAGTTCTTC. Translating gives CSAKLAGGLNEQFF.

This chain joins TRBV20-1 and TRBJ2-5; 10 bases match TRBD2. V shed 3 bases, J shed 3 bases, and the junction held 13 bases outside the gene matches. The CDR3 totals 17 residues. Per the germline V gene, CDR1 is DFQATT and CDR2 is SNEGSKA (reference sequence). This chain's CDR3 is CSASSGASGGEEETQYF. In DNA, the CDR3 is TGCAGTGCTAGTAGCGGCGCTAGCGGGGGCGAGGAAGAGACCCAGTACTTC.

The V and J genes are TRBV2 and TRBJ1-6; tentatively, D is TRBD1 (6 bases). Trimming pared 3 bases from V and 7 bases from J, leaving 16 bases between. This CDR3 spans 16 amino acids. Germline V CDR1 and CDR2: SNHLY, FYNNEI. The chain's CDR3 is CASSEGGLSLNSPLHF. DNA for the CDR3: TGTGCCAGCAGTGAGGGGGGCCTATCTTTAAATTCACCCCTCCACTTT.

The gene calls are TRBV4-2 and TRBJ2-3; 10 bases align to TRBD2. V lost 4 bases, J lost 0 bases, and 13 bases stayed unmatched. Germline CDR1 is LGHNA and CDR2 is YNFKEQ. The CDR3 is made up of 19 amino acids. The CDR3 here is CASSLRGAGGLSSTDTQYF. DNA for the CDR3: TGTGCCAGCAGCCTTCGGGGAGCGGGGGGGCTGAGTAGCACAGATACGCAGTATTTT.

This clonotype was observed a handful of times. The chain joins TRBV20-1 to TRBJ2-2; D is tentatively TRBD1 or TRBD2 (5 bases each). CDR1 is DFQATT and CDR2 is SNEGSKA in the germline V gene (reference sequence). CDR3 length: 16 residues. Trimming pared 7 bases from V and 2 bases from J, leaving 20 bases between. This CDR3 reads CSVSSPGRLNTGELFF. CDR3 sequence (DNA): TGCAGTGTTAGCTCCCCGGGACGGCTAAACACCGGGGAGCTGTTTTTT.

This clonotype has more than one count but fewer than ten. The rearrangement uses TRBV7-9 and TRBJ1-5; tentative D call: TRBD1 (6 bases). The CDR3 extends over 19 amino acids. Germline CDR1 and CDR2: SEHNR and FQNEAQ (reference sequence). Trimming took off 6 bases at V and 0 bases at J, with 24 bases between the two ends. The CDR3, as DNA: TGTGCCAGCAGTCCCGGGGCGACAGGAGATCGATATAGCAATCAGCCCCAGCATTTT. As protein: CASSPGATGDRYSNQPQHF.

This clonotype has at least ten counts. The V call is TRBV7-8, the J call TRBJ1-4; 7 bases are shared with TRBD1. CDR3 size: 14 residues. V lost 7 bases to trimming and J lost 3 bases; unmatched junction nucleotides: 5. Germline CDR1 and CDR2: SGHVS and FQNEAQ. The chain's CDR3 is CASTRGLANEKLFF. In DNA form, the CDR3 reads TGTGCCAGCACCAGGGGGTTGGCTAATGAAAAACTGTTTTTT.

The rearrangement uses TRBV12-3 or TRBV12-4 and TRBJ2-7; unclear D gene. The V and J ends lost 5 bases and 5 bases respectively, with 13 bases between them. The CDR3 runs 13 residues. CDR3 region: CASSPREAHEQYF. The CDR3 DNA reads TGTGCCAGCAGTCCTCGAGAGGCCCACGAGCAGTACTTC.

This clonotype appeared a few times. The J gene is TRBJ2-7, the V gene TRBV10-2, with 9 bases fitting TRBD1. Germline V gene data show CDR1 as WSHSY and CDR2 as SAAADI. Trimming at V came to 2 bases and at J to 5 bases, leaving 7 bases not matched to a gene. This CDR3 is built from 15 residues. The CDR3 sequence: CASSEVGDRVDEQYF. In nucleotides, the CDR3 is TGCGCCAGCAGTGAGGTCGGGGACAGGGTAGACGAGCAGTACTTC.

This chain uses TRBV6-2 or TRBV6-3 with TRBJ2-2, with 11 bases fitting TRBD2. CDR1 and CDR2 from the germline V gene are MNHEY and SVGEGT. The CDR3 runs 16 residues. V shed 5 bases and J 5 bases; nucleotides not matched to a gene: 7. Here the CDR3 DNA reads TGTGCCAGCAGTCTTCTAGGGACTAGCGGAACCGGGGAGCTGTTTTTT. It is translated as CASSLLGTSGTGELFF.

On this clonotype itself: A read error may be the cause here, since a much bigger clone is one base away. Given the absence of the conserved phenylalanine or tryptophan at the CDR3 end, a read error is likely. The CDR3 loop reads CASSLGRPSYNEQFS. The CDR3 DNA reads as TGTGCCAGCAGCTTAGGTCGCCCCTCCTACAATGAGCAGTTCTCC. This chain connects TRBV7-2 to TRBJ2-1; D is uncertain. The CDR3 is 15 amino acids. Trimming removed 1 base at V and 0 bases at J, with 7 bases between. Per the germline V gene, CDR1 is SGHTA and CDR2 is FQGNSA.

Only a few counts were recorded for this clonotype. The chain links TRBV7-2 to TRBJ2-3, with TRBD1 as a possible D gene (5 bases). The V gene lost 2 bases and the J gene lost 0 bases, with 12 bases spanning the gap. This CDR3 contains 16 residues. Germline loops: CDR1 SGHTA, CDR2 FQGNSA. DNA for the CDR3: TGTGCCAGCAGCTTACAGGGTAGGGTTAGCACAGATACGCAGTATTTT. Protein product: CASSLQGRVSTDTQYF.

The chain uses TRBV6-2 or TRBV6-3 and TRBJ2-5, with a possible D match to TRBD1 (6 bases). With 7 bases removed from V and 7 bases from J, the gap between germline ends came to 13 bases. The CDR3 is made up of 12 amino acids. The germline V gene has CDR1 MNHEY and CDR2 SVGEGT. The CDR3 sequence is CASNQGPRTQYF. CDR3 bases: TGTGCCAGCAACCAGGGGCCTAGGACCCAGTACTTC.

This clonotype has a handful of counts. This may stem from a read error, because a much larger clone lies one nucleotide away. V is TRBV20-1 and J is TRBJ1-5; D gene ambiguous. This CDR3 has 13 amino acids. Between the trimmed V and J ends, which lost 0 bases and 7 bases, there was a span of 10 bases. CDR1 and CDR2 (germline): DFQATT, SNEGSKA (reference sequence). The CDR3 DNA sequence: TGCAGTGCTAGAGAGGCGAGCATCCAGCCCCAGCATTTT. It yields the protein CSAREASIQPQHF.

This clonotype was seen only a few times. The V and J genes are TRBV5-1 and TRBJ2-1; 7 nucleotides line up with TRBD1. Germline V CDR1 and CDR2: SGHRS, YFSETQ. V was clipped by 4 bases and J by 5 bases; unmatched bases: 3. This CDR3 is 13 amino acids long. The chain's CDR3 is CASSTTGDNEQFF. The CDR3, as DNA: TGCGCCAGCAGCACCACAGGGGACAATGAGCAGTTCTTC.

J is TRBJ1-1 and V is TRBV29-1; D is ambiguous. Trimming removed 8 bases at V and 1 base at J, with 17 bases between. CDR1 and CDR2 (germline): SQVTM, ANQGSEA. The CDR3 sequence is 14 residues long. The CDR3 nucleotides are TGCAGCACTAGTGGGCCCTCCAGGAACACTGAAGCTTTCTTT. Protein: CSTSGPSRNTEAFF.

This chain joins TRBV6-2 or TRBV6-3 and TRBJ2-5; 7 nucleotides line up with TRBD1. Germline V gene sequence: CDR1 MNHEY, CDR2 SVGEGT. V gave up 4 bases and J gave up 4 bases; unmatched junction bases: 12. The CDR3 is 16 residues long. The CDR3 region is CASSSLQQGTGETQYF. Here the CDR3 DNA reads TGTGCCAGCAGTTCTCTTCAACAGGGGACGGGAGAGACCCAGTACTTC.

V usage is TRBV19 and J usage is TRBJ1-6; 8 nucleotides agree with TRBD1. V shed 3 bases and J 6 bases; nucleotides not matched to a gene: 4. Germline CDR1 is LNHDA and CDR2 is SQIVND (reference sequence). The CDR3 has 15 amino acids. The CDR3 reads CASSIGQGGNSPLHF. As DNA, the CDR3 is TGTGCCAGTAGTATTGGACAGGGCGGTAATTCACCCCTCCACTTT.

The chain recombines TRBV6-2 or TRBV6-3 with TRBJ2-7, with TRBD1 matching over 7 bases. CDR3 length: 14 amino acids. Trimming took 6 bases from V and 3 from J; bases not matched to a gene: 8. In germline, CDR1 is MNHEY, CDR2 SVGEGT. The CDR3 DNA follows: TGTGCCAGCAGCCACATGGGACAGAGCTACGAGCAGTACTTC. Translating gives CASSHMGQSYEQYF.

This sequence joins TRBV12-3 or TRBV12-4 and TRBJ2-6; 9 bases map to TRBD2. There are 16 residues in the CDR3. Trimming at V came to 5 bases and at J to 2 bases, leaving 4 bases not matched to a gene. The CDR3 sequence: CASSIGLATGANVLTF. In DNA, the CDR3 is TGTGCCAGCAGTATCGGACTAGCGACTGGGGCCAACGTCCTGACTTTC.